This TCR beta chain stems from a study of blood T cell repertoires in COVID-19. CDR1 and CDR2 from the germline V gene are SEHNR and FQNEAQ (reference sequence). Trimming removed 3 bases from V and 3 bases from J; junction bases left unmatched: 9. The CDR3 contains 16 residues. Per the original data handling: Amplification from reference gene primers served as the basis for estimated nucleated cell counts. Measured with immunoSEQ multiplex PCR; TCRdb has only the in-frame clones, and not every one. The DNA was the basis for D and trimming; V, J and clone size are from that table. The table has around 250,000 clones, 65% to 85% seen once; the top ten hold approximately 6%.

J is TRBJ1-1 and V is TRBV7-9, with TRBD1 matching over 8 bases. Sample: peripheral blood. This TCR was recovered from a man older than 75 with acute or convalescent COVID-19. The DNA for the CDR3 is TGTGCCAGCAGCTTCTCCGGGACAGGTGTGGACACTGAAGCTTTCTTT. It is translated as CASSFSGTGVDTEAFF. Variable domain in full (rest from reference TRBV7-9 and TRBJ1-1): DTGVSQNPRHKITKRGQNVTFRCDPISEHNRLYWYRQTLGQGPEFLTYFQNEAQLEKSRLLSDRFSAERPKGSFSTLEIQRTEQGDSAMYLCASSFSGTGVDTEAFFGQGTRLTVV.